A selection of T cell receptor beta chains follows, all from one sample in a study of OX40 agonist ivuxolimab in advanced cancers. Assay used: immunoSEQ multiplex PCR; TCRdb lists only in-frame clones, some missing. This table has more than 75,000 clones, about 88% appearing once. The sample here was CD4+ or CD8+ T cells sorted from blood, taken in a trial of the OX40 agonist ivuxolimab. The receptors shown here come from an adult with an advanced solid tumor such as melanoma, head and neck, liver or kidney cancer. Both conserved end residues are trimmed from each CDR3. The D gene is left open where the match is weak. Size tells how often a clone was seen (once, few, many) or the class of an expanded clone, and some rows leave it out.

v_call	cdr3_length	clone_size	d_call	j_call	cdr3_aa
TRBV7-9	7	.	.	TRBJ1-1	ARRPEAF
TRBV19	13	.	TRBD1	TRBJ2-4	ASKGQGLAKNIQY
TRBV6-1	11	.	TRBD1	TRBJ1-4	ASNSYRGEKLF
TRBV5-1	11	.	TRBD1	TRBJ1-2	ASSPGTGYGYT
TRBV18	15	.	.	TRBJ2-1	ASSPPIESDSYNEQF
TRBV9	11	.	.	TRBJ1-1	ASSVGPNTEAF
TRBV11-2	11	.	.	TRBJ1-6	ASRDSVYSPLH
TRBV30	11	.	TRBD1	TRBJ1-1	AWVRTGHRGAF
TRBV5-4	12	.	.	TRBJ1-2	AGSLLQGPYGYT
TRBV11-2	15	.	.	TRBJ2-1	ASSKSMTGTETRQQF
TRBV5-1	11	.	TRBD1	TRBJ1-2	ASSLDRGYGYT
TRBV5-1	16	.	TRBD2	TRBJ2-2	ASSKGLAGGSHTGELF
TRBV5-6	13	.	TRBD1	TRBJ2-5	ASSPYRQGGETQY
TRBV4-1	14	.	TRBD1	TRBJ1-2	ASSQPRQGKGYGYT
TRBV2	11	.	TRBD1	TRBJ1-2	ASSAGQFHGYT
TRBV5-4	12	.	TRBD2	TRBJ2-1	ASSIASGEDEQF
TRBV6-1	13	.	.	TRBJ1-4	ASSDPGRINEKLF
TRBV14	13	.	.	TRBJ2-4	ASSQSQGPLGIQY
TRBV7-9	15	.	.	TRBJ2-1	ASSLVLMGSSYNEQF
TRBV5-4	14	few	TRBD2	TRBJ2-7	ASSLASSGSSYEQY
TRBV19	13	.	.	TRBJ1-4	ASSGSGAGGEKLF
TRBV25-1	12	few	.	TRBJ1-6	ASSELTGISPLH
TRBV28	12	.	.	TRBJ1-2	ASSLKGSAYGYT
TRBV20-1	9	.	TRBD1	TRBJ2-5	MGGTGETQY
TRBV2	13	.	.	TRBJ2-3	ASISRSASTDTQY
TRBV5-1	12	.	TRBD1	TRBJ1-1	ASSLVARGVGAF
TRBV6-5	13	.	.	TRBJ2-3	ASSYRGFTTDTQY
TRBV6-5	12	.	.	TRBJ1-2	ASRPGTPIYGYT
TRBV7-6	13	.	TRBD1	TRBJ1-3	ASSLSTGIGNTIY
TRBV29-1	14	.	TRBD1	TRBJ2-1	SVERTGDGAYNEQF
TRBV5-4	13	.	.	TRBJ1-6	ASSLVDRYNSPLH
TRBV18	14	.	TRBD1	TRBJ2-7	ASSSLDRAISYEQY
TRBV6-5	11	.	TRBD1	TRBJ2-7	ASSETGFDEQY
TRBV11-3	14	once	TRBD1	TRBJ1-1	ASSILHTGGRTEAF
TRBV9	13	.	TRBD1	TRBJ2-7	ASSLRQGANYEQY
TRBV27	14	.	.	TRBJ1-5	ASSPIPGQSNQPQH
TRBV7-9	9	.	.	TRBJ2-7	ASSRAYEQY
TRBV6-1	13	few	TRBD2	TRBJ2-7	ASGFSGSATYEQY
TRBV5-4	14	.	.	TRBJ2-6	ASSVGQPSGANVLT
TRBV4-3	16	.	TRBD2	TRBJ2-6	ASSQVGGSSSGANVLT
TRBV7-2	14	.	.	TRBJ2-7	ASSLAGRGLSYEQY
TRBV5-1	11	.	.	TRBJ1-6	ASSQWTDSPLH
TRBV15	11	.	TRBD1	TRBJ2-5	ATSYRGQETQY
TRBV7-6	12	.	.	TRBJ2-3	ASSKGPEADTQY
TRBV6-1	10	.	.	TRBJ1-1	ASSEVVAEAF
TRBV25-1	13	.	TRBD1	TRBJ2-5	ASSEGRGWQETQY
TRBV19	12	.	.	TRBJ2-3	ASSIGPGSLGQY
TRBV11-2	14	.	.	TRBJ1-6	ASSLEGLSGNSPLH
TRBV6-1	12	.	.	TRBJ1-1	ASSAQQGNTEAF
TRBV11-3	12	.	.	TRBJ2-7	ASSLRTESYEQY
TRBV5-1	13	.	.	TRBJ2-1	ASSQMAYSGNEQF
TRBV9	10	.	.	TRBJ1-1	ASSATDTEAF
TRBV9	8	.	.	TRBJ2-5	ASSVNEQY
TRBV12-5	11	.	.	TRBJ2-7	ASAPGVFYEQY
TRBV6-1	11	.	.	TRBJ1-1	ASRRTGNTEAF